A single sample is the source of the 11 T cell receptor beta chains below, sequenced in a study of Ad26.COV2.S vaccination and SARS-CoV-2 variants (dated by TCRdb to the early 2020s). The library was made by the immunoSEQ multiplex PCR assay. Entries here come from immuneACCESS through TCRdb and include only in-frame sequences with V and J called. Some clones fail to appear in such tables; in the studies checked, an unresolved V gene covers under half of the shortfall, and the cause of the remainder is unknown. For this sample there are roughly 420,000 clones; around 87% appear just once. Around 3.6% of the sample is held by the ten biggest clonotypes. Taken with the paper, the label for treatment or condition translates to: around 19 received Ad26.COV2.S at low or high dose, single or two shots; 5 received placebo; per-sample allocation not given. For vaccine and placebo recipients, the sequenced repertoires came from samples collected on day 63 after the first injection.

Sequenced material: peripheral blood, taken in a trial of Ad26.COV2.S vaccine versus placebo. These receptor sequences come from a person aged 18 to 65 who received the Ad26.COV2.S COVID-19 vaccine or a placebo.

The CDR3 sequence: CASSEFKGGEAFF. CDR3 nucleotides: TGTGCCAGCAGTGAATTCAAGGGGGGTGAAGCTTTCTTT. This rearrangement joins TRBV25-1 to TRBJ1-1, with D possibly being TRBD1 (6 bases). The V gene lost 1 base and the J gene lost 7 bases, with 10 bases spanning the gap. This CDR3 has 13 residues. CDR1 and CDR2 from the germline V gene are MGHDK and SYGVNS.

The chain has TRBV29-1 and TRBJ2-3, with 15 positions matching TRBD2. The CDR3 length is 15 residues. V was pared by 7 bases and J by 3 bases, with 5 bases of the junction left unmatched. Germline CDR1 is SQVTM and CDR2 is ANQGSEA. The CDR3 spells CSAPGTSGGTDTQYF. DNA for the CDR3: TGCAGCGCCCCCGGGACTAGCGGGGGGACAGATACGCAGTATTTT.

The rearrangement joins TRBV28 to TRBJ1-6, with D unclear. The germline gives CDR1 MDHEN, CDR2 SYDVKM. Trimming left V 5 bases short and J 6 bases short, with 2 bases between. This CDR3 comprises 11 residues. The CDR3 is CASSANSPLHF. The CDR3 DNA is TGTGCCAGCAGTGCTAATTCACCCCTCCACTTT.

The CDR3 region has the DNA TGTGCCAGCAGTTCCCTGACTAGCGCCAAAAACATTCAGTACTTC. Translation: CASSSLTSAKNIQYF. J is TRBJ2-4 and V is TRBV7-2, with TRBD2 matching 7 bases. Looked up from germline, CDR1 is SGHTA and CDR2 is FQGNSA. With V trimmed by 6 bases and J by 1 base, 6 bases remained unmatched. The length of the CDR3 is 15 residues.

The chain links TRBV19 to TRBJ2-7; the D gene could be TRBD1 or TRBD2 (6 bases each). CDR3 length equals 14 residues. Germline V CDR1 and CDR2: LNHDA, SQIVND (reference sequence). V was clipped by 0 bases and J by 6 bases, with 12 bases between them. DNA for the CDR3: TGTGCCAGTAGTATAGAGGGCAGGGGAGGCGAGCAGTACTTC. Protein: CASSIEGRGGEQYF. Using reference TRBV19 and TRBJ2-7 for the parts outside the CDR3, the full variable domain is DGGITQSPKYLFRKEGQNVTLSCEQNLNHDAMYWYRQDPGQGLRLIYYSQIVNDFQKGDIAEGYSVSREKKESFPLTVTSAQKNPTAFYLCASSIEGRGGEQYFGPGTRLTVT.

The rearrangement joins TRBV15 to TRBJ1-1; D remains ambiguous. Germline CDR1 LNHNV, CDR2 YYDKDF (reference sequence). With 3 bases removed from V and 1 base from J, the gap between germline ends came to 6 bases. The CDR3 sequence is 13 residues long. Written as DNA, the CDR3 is TGTGCCACCAGCAGTAGCAGGAACACTGAAGCTTTCTTT. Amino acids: CATSSSRNTEAFF.

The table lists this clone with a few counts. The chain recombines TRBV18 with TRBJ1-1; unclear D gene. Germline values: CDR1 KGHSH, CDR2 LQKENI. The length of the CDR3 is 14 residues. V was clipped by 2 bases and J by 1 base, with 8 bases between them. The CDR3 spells CASSPVSQNTEAFF. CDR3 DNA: TGTGCCAGCTCACCAGTCTCCCAGAACACTGAAGCTTTCTTT.

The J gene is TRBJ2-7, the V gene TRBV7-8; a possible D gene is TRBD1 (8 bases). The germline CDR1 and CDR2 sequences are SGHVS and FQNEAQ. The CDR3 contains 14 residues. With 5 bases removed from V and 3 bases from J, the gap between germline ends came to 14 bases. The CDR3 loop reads CASSRTGRDYEQYF. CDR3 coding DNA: TGTGCCAGCAGCCGGACAGGGAGGGACTACGAGCAGTACTTC.

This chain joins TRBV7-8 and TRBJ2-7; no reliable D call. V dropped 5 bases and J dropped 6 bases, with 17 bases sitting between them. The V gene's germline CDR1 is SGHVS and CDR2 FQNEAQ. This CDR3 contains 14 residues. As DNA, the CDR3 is TGTGCCAGCAGCGGGCGCCCAGCCCGTATCGAGCAGTACTTC. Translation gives CASSGRPARIEQYF. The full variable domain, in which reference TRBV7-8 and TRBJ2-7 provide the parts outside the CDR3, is GAGVSQSPRYKVAKRGQDVALRCDPISGHVSLFWYQQALGQGPEFLTYFQNEAQLDKSGLPSDRFFAERPEGSVSTLKIQRTQQEDSAVYLCASSGRPARIEQYFGPGTRLTVT.

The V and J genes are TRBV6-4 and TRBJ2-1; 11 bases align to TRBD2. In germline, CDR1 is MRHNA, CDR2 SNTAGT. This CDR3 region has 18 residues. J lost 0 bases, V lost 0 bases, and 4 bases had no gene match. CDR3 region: CASSDSASGGSSYNEQFF. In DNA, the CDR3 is TGTGCCAGCAGTGACTCCGCTAGCGGGGGGAGCTCCTACAATGAGCAGTTCTTC.

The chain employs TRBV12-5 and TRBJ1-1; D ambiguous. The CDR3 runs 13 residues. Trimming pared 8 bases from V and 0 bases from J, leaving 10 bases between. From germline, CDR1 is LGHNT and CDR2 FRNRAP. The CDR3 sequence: CASRRNMNTEAFF. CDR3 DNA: TGTGCTAGTCGCAGAAACATGAACACTGAAGCTTTCTTT.